This T cell receptor beta chain was recorded in a study of identical twins. This clonotype was seen many times. There were only healthy Caucasians among the donors. TCRdb itself ran the 5' RACE reads through MiXCR, one entry per CDR3 protein. The table has under 350,000 distinct CDR3 sequences, just under 9.5% seen once. Another study also made use of these data, one on yellow fever vaccine responses in identical twins. That report notes: Convergence reportedly seemed to mark part of the twins' vaccine T cell response, with personalization marking the rest.

Material for sequencing was CD8+ T cells sorted from blood. The sequence was collected from a woman aged 18-29 years in good health.

The CDR3 DNA reads TGTGCCATCAGTGAGTCTGTAGCGGGGGAGTCAACCGGCACAGATACGCAGTATTTT. It is translated as CAISESVAGESTGTDTQYF. This chain joins TRBV10-3 and TRBJ2-3, with 9 bases aligning to TRBD2. This CDR3 region has 19 residues. V lost 0 bases and J lost 1; bases outside the gene matches: 11. Germline loops: CDR1 ENHRY, CDR2 SYGVKD.